The clone carrying this TCR beta chain was picked up many times. This entry belongs to a study of T-cell reconstitution after alpha-beta-depleted transplantation in children. Germline CDR1 and CDR2: MNHEY and SVGEGT. CDR3 length equals 14 residues. V was clipped by 5 bases and J by 7 bases, with 15 bases between them. Library preparation (for TCRbeta) was performed with unique molecular identifiers. TCRdb used MiXCR to reprocess the PCR reads, holding one entry per CDR3 protein. The table includes about 400,000 distinct CDR3 sequences, about an eighth detected once. Material: PBMCs, obtained from the stem cell graft. The chain has TRBV6-2 or TRBV6-3 and TRBJ1-5; D is undetermined. This clonotype originated in a human donor who donated a stem cell graft to a child with Fanconi anemia. The CDR3 sequence is CASSQDGLYQPQHF. The CDR3 DNA reads TGTGCCAGCAGTCAGGACGGATTATACCAGCCCCAGCATTTT.